The T cell receptor beta chain under discussion was sequenced for a study of T cell responses to AZD1222 COVID-19 vaccine. Study details: Some second doses came at about 4 weeks and others at about 12 weeks; these were pooled.

Sequencing was performed with immunoSEQ multiplex PCR; in TCRdb, only in-frame clones are kept and a portion is missing. The sample carries roughly 140,000 clones, 90% to 95% recorded once. Trimming removed 4 bases from V and 7 bases from J; junction bases left unmatched: 8. Germline CDR1 ENHRY, CDR2 SYGVKD. The CDR3 is 16 amino acids. The receptor was isolated from an adult in good health. The input for sequencing was peripheral blood, taken on day 0 of AZD1222 vaccination. The chain recombines TRBV10-3 with TRBJ1-6; 9 nucleotides match TRBD1. The CDR3 region is CAISGRGTGLNSPLHF. DNA of the CDR3: TGTGCCATCAGTGGACGGGGGACAGGGCTAAATTCACCCCTCCACTTT.